A selection of T cell receptor beta chains follows, all from one sample in a study of CD8 T cells in ankylosing spondylitis. TCRdb called the 5' RACE reads again in MiXCR, with one record for every CDR3 protein. Counted here are about 39,000 distinct CDR3 sequences, 2.5% to 3.5% occurring once; the ten biggest clones make up 2.5% to 3%. Sequenced material: blood, either unsorted or a sorted T cell fraction (not recorded which). These receptor sequences come from a male donor with ankylosing spondylitis or in good health (not recorded which). CDR3s include the opening cysteine and the closing phenylalanine or tryptophan. A D gene is named only where the DNA matches it firmly. Not all rows give a size; the values are once, few, many and, for expanded clones, a class.

length	D	J	size	V	CDR3	DNA
19	TRBD2	TRBJ2-2	many	TRBV9	CASSVAPGLAGGGAGELFF	TGTGCCAGCAGCGTAGCCCCGGGACTAGCGGGAGGGGGGGCCGGGGAGCTGTTTTTT
14	TRBD2	TRBJ2-2	few	TRBV9	CASSPGTSNGELFF	TGTGCCAGCAGCCCCGGGACTAGCAACGGGGAGCTGTTTTTT
15	TRBD1	TRBJ1-1	many	TRBV9	CASSSRGLGNTEAFF	TGTGCCAGCAGCTCGAGGGGGCTGGGGAACACTGAAGCTTTCTTT
13	NA	TRBJ2-1	many	TRBV9	CASSVEGWDEQFF	TGTGCCAGCAGCGTAGAGGGGTGGGATGAGCAGTTCTTC
15	NA	TRBJ2-3	many	TRBV9	CASSVAGVRADTQYF	TGTGCCAGCAGCGTAGCGGGGGTAAGGGCAGATACGCAGTATTTT
13	NA	TRBJ2-1	many	TRBV9	CASSLRAYNEQFF	TGTGCCAGCAGCCTGCGGGCCTACAATGAGCAGTTCTTC
15	NA	TRBJ2-1	many	TRBV9	CASSSGDSSYNEQFF	TGTGCCAGCAGCTCGGGAGATAGCTCCTACAATGAGCAGTTCTTC
18	TRBD1	TRBJ1-5	many	TRBV9	CASSVAQPLDRGPQPQHF	TGTGCCAGCAGCGTAGCTCAACCTCTGGACAGGGGCCCTCAGCCCCAGCATTTT
15	TRBD2	TRBJ2-3	many	TRBV9	CASSVAGGPIDTQYF	TGTGCCAGCAGCGTTGCGGGAGGGCCGATAGATACGCAGTATTTT
16	TRBD2	TRBJ2-1	many	TRBV9	CASSVQGTSFYNEQFF	TGTGCCAGCAGCGTACAGGGGACTAGCTTTTACAATGAGCAGTTCTTC
17	NA	TRBJ2-3	many	TRBV9	CASRKGRGTTSTDTQYF	TGTGCCAGCAGGAAAGGGAGGGGGACTACTAGCACAGATACGCAGTATTTT
15	NA	TRBJ2-1	many	TRBV9	CASSAGALRHNEQFF	TGTGCCAGCAGCGCCGGGGCCCTGCGACACAATGAGCAGTTCTTC
16	TRBD2	TRBJ2-2	many	TRBV9	CASSVLAGQYTGELFF	TGTGCCAGCAGCGTACTAGCGGGTCAATACACCGGGGAGCTGTTTTTT
13	NA	TRBJ1-1	many	TRBV9	CASSVWQDTEAFF	TGTGCCAGCAGCGTTTGGCAGGACACTGAAGCTTTCTTT
16	TRBD2	TRBJ2-2	many	TRBV9	CASSVGAGANTGELFF	TGTGCCAGCAGCGTAGGAGCGGGAGCAAACACCGGGGAGCTGTTTTTT
13	NA	TRBJ2-3	few	TRBV9	CASSVHHADTQYF	TGTGCCAGCAGCGTTCACCACGCAGATACGCAGTATTTT
17	TRBD1	TRBJ2-2	many	TRBV9	CASSVLTGSANTGELFF	TGTGCCAGCAGCGTTCTGACAGGGTCGGCGAACACCGGGGAGCTGTTTTTT
14	TRBD2	TRBJ2-1	few	TRBV9	CASSARGGRDEQFF	TGTGCCAGCAGCGCCCGGGGGGGGCGGGATGAGCAGTTCTTC
16	TRBD2	TRBJ2-1	NA	TRBV9	CASSVGAGGLYNEQFF	TGTGCCAGCAGCGTAGGGGCGGGGGGGCTCTACAATGAGCAGTTCTTC
16	NA	TRBJ2-3	many	TRBV9	CASSPRNFGAGNTQYF	TGTGCCAGCAGCCCCCGTAATTTTGGGGCCGGGAATACGCAGTATTTT
15	TRBD1	TRBJ1-1	many	TRBV9	CASSPSRGRATEAFF	TGTGCCAGCAGCCCCTCCAGGGGGAGGGCCACTGAAGCTTTCTTT
16	NA	TRBJ2-5	many	TRBV9	CASSVAFGAGEETQYF	TGTGCCAGCAGCGTAGCTTTTGGTGCAGGCGAAGAGACCCAGTACTTC
18	TRBD1	TRBJ2-3	many	TRBV9	CASSVGPGQGSTTDTQYF	TGTGCCAGCAGCGTAGGACCGGGACAGGGTTCTACCACAGATACGCAGTATTTT
20	NA	TRBJ2-2	many	TRBV9	CASSVSPGGGGSANTGELFF	TGTGCCAGCAGCGTCTCCCCAGGAGGGGGCGGGAGCGCGAACACCGGGGAGCTGTTTTTT
16	TRBD1	TRBJ2-1	many	TRBV9	CASSLRGDRAYNEQFF	TGTGCCAGCAGCTTGAGGGGGGACAGGGCCTACAATGAGCAGTTCTTC
13	NA	TRBJ1-1	many	TRBV9	CASSDRGGTEAFF	TGTGCCAGCAGCGATCGGGGGGGCACTGAAGCTTTCTTT
16	TRBD1	TRBJ2-3	many	TRBV9	CASSASGQGAGDTQYF	TGTGCCAGCAGCGCATCGGGACAGGGGGCGGGAGATACGCAGTATTTT
15	NA	TRBJ2-1	many	TRBV9	CASNLGGGAQNEQFF	TGTGCCAGCAACTTAGGGGGTGGGGCACAAAATGAGCAGTTCTTC
15	TRBD1	TRBJ1-2	many	TRBV9	CASSVGQGAIYGYTF	TGTGCCAGCAGCGTAGGCCAGGGGGCCATCTATGGCTACACCTTC
16	TRBD1	TRBJ2-5	many	TRBV9	CASSQKGTGIQETQYF	TGTGCCAGCAGCCAAAAGGGGACAGGGATCCAAGAGACCCAGTACTTC
15	NA	TRBJ1-1	many	TRBV5-4	CASSPRGQMNTEAFF	TGTGCCAGCAGCCCGCGCGGACAAATGAACACTGAAGCTTTCTTT
15	NA	TRBJ2-1	many	TRBV9	CASSVVQASYNEQFF	TGTGCCAGCAGCGTAGTTCAGGCCTCCTACAATGAGCAGTTCTTC
13	NA	TRBJ2-2	many	TRBV9	CASSPQGAGELFF	TGTGCCAGCAGCCCACAGGGTGCCGGGGAGCTGTTTTTT
17	TRBD1	TRBJ1-3	many	TRBV9	CASSGGQGRISGNTIYF	TGTGCCAGCAGCGGGGGACAGGGTAGGATCTCCGGAAACACCATATATTTT
16	NA	TRBJ2-2	many	TRBV9	CASSVASQPNTGELFF	TGTGCCAGCAGCGTAGCATCCCAACCAAACACCGGGGAGCTGTTTTTT
13	TRBD1	TRBJ1-6	many	TRBV9	CASSPRDSSPLHF	TGTGCCAGCAGCCCCCGGGACAGTTCACCCCTCCACTTT
11	NA	TRBJ1-2	many	TRBV9	CASSRGGGYTF	TGTGCCAGCAGCAGGGGTGGGGGCTACACCTTC
16	TRBD2	TRBJ2-3	many	TRBV9	CASSGLAGGPSDTQYF	TGTGCCAGCAGCGGGTTAGCGGGAGGGCCATCGGATACGCAGTATTTT
16	NA	TRBJ2-3	few	TRBV28	CASSLYGGGRKDTQYF	TGTGCCAGCAGTTTATATGGGGGGGGGCGAAAAGATACGCAGTATTTT
19	TRBD2	TRBJ2-1	few	TRBV9	CASSPGGTSGGVTYNEQFF	TGTGCCAGCAGCCCTGGCGGGACTAGCGGGGGGGTGACCTACAATGAGCAGTTCTTC
14	NA	TRBJ1-2	many	TRBV9	CASSVENSRYGYTF	TGTGCCAGCAGCGTAGAGAACTCTCGCTATGGCTACACCTTC
15	NA	TRBJ1-2	few	TRBV9	CASSVDTVPSNGYTF	TGTGCCAGCAGCGTAGATACAGTTCCCAGTAATGGCTACACCTTC